The 31 T cell receptor beta chains given below trace back to one sample, sequenced in a study of cytomegalovirus exposure and HLA in healthy donors (dated by TCRdb to 2016 to 2017). The library was generated by the immunoSEQ multiplex PCR assay. For the multiplex PCR, a mixture combining 60 forward primers for TCR Vbeta segments and 13 reverse primers for TCR Jbeta segments was used. The table comes from immuneACCESS by way of TCRdb, which keeps in-frame sequences with V and J called. Part of the clones is missing from these tables; in studies checked, under half for an unresolved V gene and the rest for unknown reasons. In all, the sample holds 170,000 or so clones, and over 70% of those were seen once. Of the sample, roughly 0.5% falls within the top ten clones. Sequenced material: PBMCs. Receptor source: a woman aged 50 to 60 in good health and CMV-seronegative.

The chain joins TRBV21-1 to TRBJ1-5; the table assigns TRBD1, which was not confirmed against the DNA. TRBV21-1 represents a pseudogene. The CDR3 is 18 amino acids. The CDR3 is CASSKQRTGKGANQPQHF. The CDR3 DNA reads as TGTGCCAGCAGCAAGCAGAGGACAGGGAAAGGGGCTAATCAGCCCCAGCATTTT.

This rearrangement joins TRBV5-1 to TRBJ2-2; TRBD2 matches at 8 bases. V shed 6 bases, J shed 7 bases, and the junction held 20 bases outside the gene matches. The germline gives CDR1 SGHRS, CDR2 YFSETQ. The CDR3 is 18 amino acids. CDR3: CASKFLAGGLARNGELFF. Written as DNA, the CDR3 is TGCGCCAGCAAATTTTTGGCGGGAGGTCTCGCACGGAACGGGGAGCTGTTTTTT. Looking up the rest from reference TRBV5-1 and TRBJ2-2 gives the full variable domain: KAGVTQTPRYLIKTRGQQVTLSCSPISGHRSVSWYQQTPGQGLQFLFEYFSETQRNKGNFPGRFSGRQFSNSRSEMNVSTLELGDSALYLCASKFLAGGLARNGELFFGEGSRLTVL.

The V and J genes are TRBV25-1 and TRBJ1-2; 9 bases fit TRBD1. There are 13 residues in the CDR3. Per germline, CDR1 MGHDK and CDR2 SYGVNS. Trimming cost V 3 bases and J 7 bases; bases outside gene matches: 3. The CDR3 reads CASSEGTGFGYTF. Written as DNA, the CDR3 is TGTGCCAGCAGTGAGGGGACAGGGTTTGGCTACACCTTC.

The chain couples TRBV30 to TRBJ1-1, with 10 bases matching TRBD1. The CDR3 sequence is 11 residues long. With V trimmed by 5 bases and J by 6 bases, 0 bases remained unmatched. The germline V gene encodes CDR1 GTSNPN and CDR2 SVGIG (reference sequence). DNA for the CDR3: TGTGCCTGGGGACAGGGGGCTGAAGCTTTCTTT. Amino acids: CAWGQGAEAFF.

The chain links TRBV9 to TRBJ2-7, with TRBD2 matching 8 bases. Germline V gene data show CDR1 as SGDLS and CDR2 as YYNGEE. Losses at the gene ends were 0 bases for V and 1 base for J; bases not matched to a gene: 6. The CDR3 spans 16 residues. The CDR3 spells CASSVGIAGPSYEQYF. For the CDR3, the DNA is TGTGCCAGCAGCGTAGGGATAGCGGGACCTTCCTACGAGCAGTACTTC.

V gene TRBV7-2 combines with J gene TRBJ2-2, with 8 bases that match TRBD1. Germline V gene data show CDR1 as SGHTA and CDR2 as FQGNSA. The trim removed 3 bases at V and 6 bases at J, leaving 6 bases unmatched. The CDR3 length is 15 residues. The CDR3 DNA sequence: TGTGCCAGCAGCTTGGAGGGACAGGTGGCCGGGGAGCTGTTTTTT. Translation: CASSLEGQVAGELFF. Variable domain in full (rest from reference TRBV7-2 and TRBJ2-2): GAGVSQSPSNKVTEKGKDVELRCDPISGHTALYWYRQSLGQGLEFLIYFQGNSAPDKSGLPSDRFSAERTGGSVSTLTIQRTQQEDSAVYLCASSLEGQVAGELFFGEGSRLTVL.

The chain has TRBV29-1 and TRBJ1-5, with 7 bases matching TRBD1. The trim removed 7 bases at V and 6 bases at J, leaving 12 bases unmatched. This CDR3 is built from 14 residues. Germline loops: CDR1 SQVTM, CDR2 ANQGSEA. The CDR3 nucleotides read TGCAGCGCCGTAGAGGGGGCGCTGGGTCAGCCCCAGCATTTT. The encoded protein is CSAVEGALGQPQHF.

This chain links TRBV19 with TRBJ2-1, with TRBD1 matching over 7 bases. The CDR3 runs to 13 residues. CDR1 and CDR2 from the germline V gene are LNHDA and SQIVND (reference sequence). Losses at the gene ends were 10 bases for V and 7 bases for J; bases not matched to a gene: 10. This CDR3 is CATRRGRFNEQFF. The CDR3 DNA reads TGTGCCACCCGAAGGGGGCGCTTTAATGAGCAGTTCTTC. The full variable domain, with the rest looked up from reference TRBV19 and TRBJ2-1, is DGGITQSPKYLFRKEGQNVTLSCEQNLNHDAMYWYRQDPGQGLRLIYYSQIVNDFQKGDIAEGYSVSREKKESFPLTVTSAQKNPTAFYLCATRRGRFNEQFFGPGTRLTVL.

J is TRBJ1-5 and V is TRBV7-8; TRBD1 might be the D (6 bases). Germline CDR1 reads SGHVS; CDR2 reads FQNEAQ. CDR3 size: 15 residues. Between the trimmed V and J ends, which lost 5 bases and 7 bases, there was a span of 18 bases. CDR3 sequence (DNA): TGTGCCAGCAGCCCAACAGGGACCCTCGGGCAGCCCCAGCATTTT. Encoded protein: CASSPTGTLGQPQHF.

The rearrangement joins TRBV11-2 to TRBJ2-1; the match to TRBD2 covers 10 bases. J gave up 2 bases and V 6 bases, and 4 bases lay outside the gene matches. CDR1 and CDR2 from the germline V gene are SGHAT and FQNNGV. The CDR3 is 15 residues long. CDR3 nucleotides: TGTGCCAGCAGGCTTAGCGGGAGGACCTACAATGAGCAGTTCTTC. Encoded protein: CASRLSGRTYNEQFF.

The CDR3 coding sequence is TGTGCCAGCAGTACACTCCTAGCGGCCTGGGAGCAGTACTTC. Translated: CASSTLLAAWEQYF. The chain is built from TRBV28 and TRBJ2-7; TRBD2 matches 7 bases. After removal of 5 bases from V and 7 bases from J, the junction contained 11 bases not matched to a gene. Germline assignment: CDR1 MDHEN and CDR2 SYDVKM. CDR3 length: 14 amino acids.

This clone occurred a few times. The V gene is TRBV12-2, the J gene TRBJ2-7; TRBD2 was called by the table and not checked on the DNA. TRBV12-2 counts as a pseudogene. This CDR3 contains 15 residues. CDR3 coding DNA: TGTGCAAGTCGCCTAACTAGCAAGAGCTCCTACGAGCAGTACTTC. This translates into CASRLTSKSSYEQYF.

The chain couples TRBV6-5 to TRBJ1-4; D is undetermined. Germline V gene lookup returns CDR1 MNHEY and CDR2 SVGAGI. This CDR3 spans 12 amino acids. The ends were cut back, 6 bases at V and 7 bases at J, with 9 bases in the middle. The CDR3 nucleotides read TGTGCCAGCAGCCCTTCGGGTGAAAAACTGTTTTTT. Its protein is CASSPSGEKLFF.

This rearrangement joins TRBV28 to TRBJ2-7; 8 bases align to TRBD2. The germline CDR1 and CDR2 sequences are MDHEN and SYDVKM. This CDR3 has 14 residues. V dropped 5 bases and J dropped 2; count of bases not matched to a gene: 5. The CDR3 reads CASSLIAGPYEQYF. The CDR3 bases are TGTGCCAGCAGTCTTATAGCGGGGCCCTACGAGCAGTACTTC.

The chain has TRBV7-6 and TRBJ2-3, with D unresolved. Germline CDR1 and CDR2: SGHVS and FNYEAQ. Between the trimmed V and J ends, which lost 5 bases and 6 bases, there was a span of 9 bases. The CDR3 totals 12 residues. The chain's CDR3 is CASSPERDTQYF. The CDR3 coding sequence is TGTGCCAGCAGCCCAGAGAGGGATACGCAGTATTTT.

V usage is TRBV5-4 and J usage is TRBJ2-3, with 10 positions matching TRBD2. This CDR3 spans 14 amino acids. V shed 0 bases, J shed 5 bases, and the junction held 0 bases outside the gene matches. Germline values: CDR1 SGHNT, CDR2 YYREEE (reference sequence). The DNA of the CDR3 is TGTGCCAGCAGCTTGGGACTAGCGGGAGATACGCAGTATTTT. Protein: CASSLGLAGDTQYF.

This chain uses TRBV7-3 with TRBJ2-5; 16 bases line up with TRBD2. The J segment lost 4 bases and the V segment lost 5 bases, leaving 7 bases of the junction unmatched. The CDR3 extends over 17 amino acids. The germline V gene encodes CDR1 SGHTA and CDR2 FQGTGA. The CDR3 region is CASSQGLAGGPGETQYF. CDR3 nucleotide sequence: TGTGCCAGCAGCCAGGGACTAGCGGGAGGGCCCGGAGAGACCCAGTACTTC.

This chain uses TRBV13 with TRBJ1-5; D remains unclear. The CDR3 runs to 12 residues. Trimming shortened V by 2 bases and J by 7 bases, and 6 bases separated the two germline ends. Per the germline V gene, CDR1 is PRHDT and CDR2 is FYEKMQ (reference sequence). Here the CDR3 reads CASSLRGQPQHF. DNA of the CDR3: TGTGCCAGCAGCTTACGAGGGCAGCCCCAGCATTTT.

This clone has a handful of counts. The chain links TRBV6-5 to TRBJ2-7; 11 bases are shared with TRBD2. The germline V gene encodes CDR1 MNHEY and CDR2 SVGAGI. CDR3 size: 14 residues. The V segment lost 6 bases and the J segment 6 bases; nucleotides outside the gene matches: 7. CDR3 nucleotides: TGTGCCAGCAGGGTGACTAGCGGGGCCAGCGAGCAGTACTTC. This encodes CASRVTSGASEQYF.

The chain employs TRBV29-1 and TRBJ2-5; the D gene is possibly TRBD1 (5 bases). The CDR3 loop spans 18 amino acids. Germline V gene data show CDR1 as SQVTM and CDR2 as ANQGSEA. V lost 6 bases and J lost 0, with 26 bases in between. The DNA for the CDR3 is TGCAGCGTCGCGACCGCTCGGTTGGACACTTACTACCAAGAGACCCAGTACTTC. This sequence encodes CSVATARLDTYYQETQYF.

A note on this clone: Other DNA sequences in the same sample also yield this CDR3. V usage is TRBV28 and J usage is TRBJ2-7; 12 nucleotides agree with TRBD1. Trimming removed 4 bases from V and 5 bases from J; junction bases left unmatched: 6. The germline gives CDR1 MDHEN, CDR2 SYDVKM. CDR3 length: 15 residues. The CDR3 is CASSWGQGAAHEQYF. The CDR3 DNA reads TGTGCCAGCAGTTGGGGACAGGGGGCAGCGCACGAGCAGTACTTC.

V and J are TRBV7-9 and TRBJ2-3; D is ambiguous. The CDR3 is 12 amino acids. Trimming stripped 6 bases from V and 6 bases from J, with 10 bases between. Germline CDR1 SEHNR, CDR2 FQNEAQ (reference sequence). The CDR3 is CASSPTGDTQYF. As DNA, the CDR3 is TGTGCCAGCAGTCCGACTGGGGATACGCAGTATTTT.

V gene TRBV7-2 combines with J gene TRBJ2-2; 10 bases match TRBD2. The CDR3 runs 18 residues. With 6 bases clipped from V and 2 bases from J, the junction kept 12 bases outside the gene matches. Germline CDR1 reads SGHTA; CDR2 reads FQGNSA. CDR3 in DNA: TGTGCCAGCAGTTTTACTAGCGGGGTCTTTATAAACACCGGGGAGCTGTTTTTT. Translated: CASSFTSGVFINTGELFF.

The CDR3 bases are TGTGCCAGTAGTATAAGCCAGGGGTACTATGGCTACACCTTC. Protein product: CASSISQGYYGYTF. The chain employs TRBV19 and TRBJ1-2; D is possibly TRBD1 (6 bases). CDR3 size: 14 residues. The germline V gene encodes CDR1 LNHDA and CDR2 SQIVND (reference sequence). V lost 2 bases to trimming and J lost 3 bases, with 10 bases between them.

The rearrangement uses TRBV9 and TRBJ2-2; D remains ambiguous. CDR1 and CDR2 from the germline V gene are SGDLS and YYNGEE. The CDR3 is made up of 15 amino acids. V was pared by 4 bases and J by 4 bases, with 14 bases between. The CDR3 loop reads CASSPPPPTTGELFF. CDR3 sequence (DNA): TGTGCCAGCAGCCCCCCGCCCCCTACCACCGGGGAGCTGTTTTTT.

V is TRBV27 and J is TRBJ1-2, with TRBD1 matching 7 bases. In germline, CDR1 is MNHEY, CDR2 SMNVEV (reference sequence). The CDR3 totals 14 residues. V lost 6 bases and J lost 3; bases outside the gene matches: 7. The chain's CDR3 is CASRTRTGDYGYTF. The CDR3 DNA is TGTGCCAGCAGGACTAGGACAGGTGACTATGGCTACACCTTC.

The chain joins TRBV2 to TRBJ2-7; no firm D call. The germline V gene has CDR1 SNHLY and CDR2 FYNNEI. This CDR3 is 12 amino acids long. The germline V and J ends were trimmed by 6 bases and 5 bases, with 11 bases remaining between them. The CDR3 DNA reads as TGTGCCAGCAGGTATCAGAAGAACGAGCAGTACTTC. This translates into CASRYQKNEQYF.

This rearrangement joins TRBV11-3 to TRBJ2-7; possible D gene TRBD2, 6 bases. Looked up from germline, CDR1 is SGHNT and CDR2 is YENEEA. This CDR3 is built from 13 residues. V lost 3 bases and J lost 4, with 10 bases in between. The CDR3 loop reads CASSLRGRYEQYF. CDR3 nucleotide sequence: TGTGCCAGCAGCTTGCGGGGCAGGTACGAGCAGTACTTC.

The CDR3 spells CASSALAATVETQYF. The CDR3 nucleotides read TGTGCCAGCTCAGCACTAGCGGCTACTGTAGAGACCCAGTACTTC. J is TRBJ2-5 and V is TRBV18; 8 bases are a match to TRBD2. The CDR3 runs 15 residues. CDR1 is KGHSH, CDR2 LQKENI, per germline. V lost 5 bases to trimming and J lost 4 bases; unmatched junction nucleotides: 9.

For the CDR3, the DNA is TGTGCCCGGGGGCGGGGGGGCCCCACCGGGGAGCTGTTTTTT. It yields the protein CARGRGGPTGELFF. The chain couples TRBV30 to TRBJ2-2, with 9 bases lining up with TRBD2. V was clipped by 8 bases and J by 4 bases; unmatched bases: 8. CDR3 length: 14 amino acids. CDR1 is GTSNPN, CDR2 SVGIG, per germline (reference sequence).

The chain links TRBV6-6 to TRBJ2-3, with D unclear. The CDR3 totals 13 residues. The V end was cut by 7 bases, the J end by 3 bases, with 11 bases between. Per the germline V gene, CDR1 is MNHNY and CDR2 is SVGAGI (reference sequence). The CDR3 region has the DNA TGTGCCAGCACCCCACCTCAGACAGATACGCAGTATTTT. This sequence encodes CASTPPQTDTQYF.